This TCR beta chain was retrieved from a study of a mutant IDH1 vaccine in newly diagnosed glioma. The overall study: Among treated patients, 62.5% were male and around 40% female, and mean age was roughly 40 years. Most had both radiotherapy and temozolomide beforehand; others had only one.

TCRdb's table, derived via immunoSEQ multiplex PCR, lists solely in-frame clones and lacks some. The sample has roughly 41,000 clones; roughly 92% are singletons. Time point indicated: baseline, week 1 (first vaccination visit). Regarding treatment: pre-vaccination baseline after standard-of-care therapy. Those who donated had recent WHO grade 3 or 4 IDH1-mutant, ATRX-lost astrocytomas. V was clipped by 2 bases and J by 0 bases, with 10 bases between them. The CDR3 consists of 14 residues. Germline V gene sequence: CDR1 GTSNPN, CDR2 SVGIG (reference sequence). This sequence joins TRBV30 and TRBJ1-1; TRBD1 is a possible D gene (5 bases). The sequence was collected from a man younger than 30 with glioma. Material: PBMCs, obtained from a glioma patient treated with radiotherapy, temozolomide or both. The CDR3 sequence: CAWSPGRLNTEAFF. The CDR3 DNA reads TGTGCCTGGAGTCCGGGACGTCTGAACACTGAAGCTTTCTTT.